A selection of T cell receptor beta chains follows, all from one sample in a study of patients and donors after allogeneic stem cell transplantation. One entry per CDR3 protein, called by TCRdb with MiXCR from the RT-PCR reads. The sample lists some 960,000 distinct CDR3 sequences, around 17% occurring once. Source material: blood, either unsorted or a sorted T cell fraction (not recorded which). Source of these receptors: a human donor who was either an allogeneic HSCT recipient or a stem cell or donor lymphocyte infusion donor (not recorded which). It is not recorded whose cells these are; they may come from a transplant donor. CDR3s include the opening cysteine and the closing phenylalanine or tryptophan. A D gene is named only where the DNA matches it firmly. Size is omitted from some rows. Given values are once, few, many or a class for expanded clones.

size	length	V	J	D	DNA	CDR3
many	17	TRBV6-5	TRBJ1-1	.	TGTGCCAGCAGTTACTCGTATACGTCAACGAAGAACACTGAAGCTTTCTTT	CASSYSYTSTKNTEAFF
few	16	TRBV15	TRBJ2-4	.	TGTGCCACCAGCACGGGGCGGGATCGCGCCAAAAACATTCAGTACTTC	CATSTGRDRAKNIQYF
few	15	TRBV12-3/TRBV12-4	TRBJ2-1	TRBD1	TGTGCCAGCACTTTCCGGGACAGGGGAAGGAATGAGCAGTTCTTC	CASTFRDRGRNEQFF
.	14	TRBV18	TRBJ2-1	.	TGTGCCAGCTCACCGCGGGTGACATACAATGAGCAGTTCTTC	CASSPRVTYNEQFF
few	15	TRBV7-2	TRBJ1-2	.	TGTGCCAGCAGCTTAGCCCGGACAGATAACTATGGCTACACCTTC	CASSLARTDNYGYTF
few	13	TRBV5-1	TRBJ1-1	TRBD1	TGCGCCAGCAGCATATACGGACAGGACGAAGCTTTCTTT	CASSIYGQDEAFF
.	14	TRBV6-1	TRBJ1-1	.	TGTGCCAGCAGCCGGGGAAAGGGGCGATATCGAGCTTTCTTT	CASSRGKGRYRAFF
.	17	TRBV5-1	TRBJ2-3	TRBD2	TGCGCCAGCAGCTTGGAACTAGCGGGGAAACACACAGATACGCAGTATTTT	CASSLELAGKHTDTQYF
few	15	TRBV7-2	TRBJ2-5	TRBD2	TGTGCCAGCAGCTTTGAACTAGCGGGGGGAGAGACCCAGTACTTC	CASSFELAGGETQYF
many	15	TRBV12-3/TRBV12-4	TRBJ2-7	TRBD2	TGTGCCAGCACCCTCTATAGCGGGAGATCCTACGAGCAGTACTTC	CASTLYSGRSYEQYF
.	11	TRBV6-5	TRBJ2-5	.	TGTGCCAGCAGACAAGAGAAGACCCAGTACTTC	CASRQEKTQYF
many	13	TRBV12-3/TRBV12-4	TRBJ2-2	.	TGTGCCAGCAGAATTCGGGAGTCCGGGGAGCTGTTTTTT	CASRIRESGELFF
.	17	TRBV27	TRBJ1-3	.	TGTGCCAGCAGTTTAAAGGGGTCCTGGAGCTCTGGAAACACCATATATTTT	CASSLKGSWSSGNTIYF
few	12	TRBV9	TRBJ2-2	.	TGTGCCAGCAGCGGGGGAGTCGGGGAGCTGTTTTTT	CASSGGVGELFF
few	15	TRBV7-2	TRBJ1-2	.	TGTGCCAGCACCACCGATCCGGGGGAGGGCTGGGGCTACACCTTC	CASTTDPGEGWGYTF
.	18	TRBV12-3/TRBV12-4	TRBJ2-1	TRBD2	TGTGCCAGCAGGCCGGGACTAGCGGGTTTCTTCTCCTACAATGAGCAGTTCTTC	CASRPGLAGFFSYNEQFF
.	13	TRBV27	TRBJ2-5	.	TGTGCCAGCAGCCCCCTTGAAGAGGGGACCCAGTACTTC	CASSPLEEGTQYF
.	15	TRBV7-2	TRBJ2-7	TRBD1	TGTGCCAGCAGCTATAAACCGACAGGGTCCTACGAGCAGTACTTC	CASSYKPTGSYEQYF
.	16	TRBV5-1	TRBJ2-4	TRBD2	TGCGCCAGCAGCTTCGGTCTAGCGGTAGCCAAAAACATTCAGTACTTC	CASSFGLAVAKNIQYF
.	11	TRBV20-1	TRBJ1-4	.	TGCAGTGCTAAGGATTATGAAAAACTGTTTTTT	CSAKDYEKLFF
many	13	TRBV6-2/TRBV6-3	TRBJ1-1	.	TGTGCCAGCAGTTACTCGAGGGGGACTGAAGCTTTCTTT	CASSYSRGTEAFF
once	14	TRBV5-1	TRBJ2-3	.	TGCGCCAGCAGCTCCAGGGTTTGGACAGATACGCAGTATTTT	CASSSRVWTDTQYF
.	16	TRBV9	TRBJ2-5	.	TGTGCCAGCAGCGTATTTTCCGGCGGAGCGCAAGAGACCCAGTACTTC	CASSVFSGGAQETQYF
.	15	TRBV20-1	TRBJ1-6	TRBD1	TGCAGTGCTAGATCCAGGGACAGGGCCTCTTCACCCCTCCACTTT	CSARSRDRASSPLHF
few	12	TRBV25-1	TRBJ1-5	TRBD1	TGTGCCAGCAGTCTAGGACAGGGGGACGCTCATTTT	CASSLGQGDAHF
.	15	TRBV12-3/TRBV12-4	TRBJ2-1	TRBD2	TGTGCCAGCAGGATAGCGGGAGGAGGCTACAATGAGCAGTTCTTC	CASRIAGGGYNEQFF
few	13	TRBV24-1	TRBJ1-2	.	TGTGTCGTAGCCCCTCTCCAGGGATATGGCTACACCTTC	CVVAPLQGYGYTF
few	18	TRBV7-8	TRBJ1-4	.	TGTGCCAGCAGCTTTCGTCTGGGGGGCCCCAAAACTAATGAAAAACTGTTTTTT	CASSFRLGGPKTNEKLFF
.	17	TRBV20-1	TRBJ2-3	TRBD2	TGCAGTGCCAGGGGGCTAGCGGGAGGCCTTGCGGTGGATACGCAGTATTTT	CSARGLAGGLAVDTQYF
.	16	TRBV6-5	TRBJ2-6	.	TGTGCCAGCAGTTACTCTTCGGGGGTTGGGGCCAACGTCCTGACTTTC	CASSYSSGVGANVLTF
few	18	TRBV2	TRBJ2-6	TRBD1	TGTGCCAGCTCGACCGGACAGGGGGCTCTCTCTGGGGCCAACGTCCTGACTTTC	CASSTGQGALSGANVLTF
.	14	TRBV7-2	TRBJ2-5	.	TGTGCCAGCAGCTCATCGGGGGTGCGAGAGACCCAGTACTTC	CASSSSGVRETQYF
.	15	TRBV6-5	TRBJ2-1	.	TGTGCCAGCAGTTTATTCTTAGGGGCTGGGAATGAGCAGTTCTTC	CASSLFLGAGNEQFF
few	16	TRBV2	TRBJ2-6	.	TGTGCCAGCAAAATCACAGCCGACTCTGGGGCCAACGTCCTGACTTTC	CASKITADSGANVLTF